The 12 T cell receptor beta chains listed next were all sequenced from one sample in a study of T cells after yellow fever vaccination. TCRdb re-called the 5' RACE reads through MiXCR, storing one row per CDR3 protein. The table has 200,000 to 250,000 distinct CDR3 sequences, less than 9% seen once. The starting material was CD4+ T cells sorted from PBMCs, obtained 15 days after the yellow fever booster vaccination. The receptors stem from a man in his thirties or forties who received the YFV17D yellow fever vaccine.

The genes are TRBV7-2 and TRBJ2-5, with 8 nucleotides matching TRBD2. The V gene end was trimmed by 2 bases and the J gene end by 5 bases; junction bases not matched to a gene: 16. CDR3 length: 18 residues. The germline CDR1 and CDR2 sequences are SGHTA and FQGNSA. The DNA of the CDR3 is TGTGCCAGCAGCTTACGCCCTATAGCGGGGCTACAATTTGAGACCCAGTACTTC. Its protein product is CASSLRPIAGLQFETQYF.

The chain recombines TRBV5-5 with TRBJ2-1, with 9 bases identical to TRBD1. Germline V gene sequence: CDR1 SGHKS, CDR2 YYEKEE (reference sequence). Germline trimming cut 5 bases from V and 1 base from J; bases unmatched to any gene: 7. The CDR3 length is 16 residues. The CDR3: CASRMTGQGSYNEQFF. The CDR3 DNA is TGTGCCAGCAGGATGACGGGACAGGGTTCCTACAATGAGCAGTTCTTC.

This clonotype was seen a few times. This sequence joins TRBV28 and TRBJ2-1, with TRBD2 as a possible D gene (6 bases). The CDR3 has 16 residues. Trimming left V 5 bases short and J 0 bases short, with 14 bases between. Germline CDR1 and CDR2: MDHEN and SYDVKM. CDR3 bases: TGTGCCAGCAGTGCTCCTAGCGATAGCTCCTACAATGAGCAGTTCTTC. The encoded protein is CASSAPSDSSYNEQFF.

This clonotype was counted between two and nine times. The junction departs from germline at one end; a sequencing error may be responsible. This rearrangement joins TRBV20-1 to TRBJ2-7; no clear D. This CDR3 is built from 15 residues. CDR1 is DFQATT and CDR2 is SNEGSKA in the germline V gene (reference sequence). The CDR3 here is CCATPQRRSSYEQYF. The DNA of the CDR3 is TGCTGTGCTACCCCTCAGCGTAGGAGCTCCTACGAGCAGTACTTC.

The rearrangement links TRBV7-2 to TRBJ2-3; unclear D gene. Germline-derived CDR1 and CDR2 are SGHTA and FQGNSA. V dropped 6 bases and J dropped 6 bases, with 13 bases sitting between them. The CDR3 totals 13 residues. The CDR3 nucleotides read TGTGCCAGCAGTACCGAAGCCGGGGATACGCAGTATTTT. It yields the protein CASSTEAGDTQYF.

This clonotype was seen more than once but under ten times. The rearrangement joins TRBV18 to TRBJ2-7; D is perhaps TRBD1 (6 bases). V lost 6 bases and J 6 bases, leaving 12 bases between the germline ends. The germline CDR1 and CDR2 sequences are KGHSH and LQKENI. CDR3 length equals 12 residues. The CDR3 bases are TGTGCCAGCTCCCACGACAGGTCCGAGCAGTACTTC. Translated: CASSHDRSEQYF.

The chain recombines TRBV11-2 with TRBJ2-7; 8 positions match TRBD2. J was trimmed by 4 bases and V by 5 bases; bases with no gene match: 19. CDR1 and CDR2 from the germline V gene are SGHAT and FQNNGV. The CDR3 totals 18 residues. CDR3 in DNA: TGTGCCAGCAGCCCCCTGAGTGTCAGCGGGAGTGTGTCTTACGAGCAGTACTTC. Translated, it gives CASSPLSVSGSVSYEQYF.

Only a few counts were recorded for this clonotype. The chain employs TRBV30 and TRBJ1-2; weak D call: TRBD1 (5 bases). Germline-derived CDR1 and CDR2 are GTSNPN and SVGIG (reference sequence). There are 14 residues in the CDR3. V was clipped by 1 base and J by 5 bases, with 14 bases between them. CDR3 residues: CAWSGLNRNYGYTF. CDR3 DNA: TGTGCCTGGAGTGGGTTAAACAGGAATTATGGCTACACCTTC.

This clonotype was detected many times. The chain carries TRBV20-1 and TRBJ2-3; D is undetermined. CDR1 and CDR2 (germline): DFQATT, SNEGSKA (reference sequence). The CDR3 spans 12 residues. DNA of the CDR3: TGCAGGGTAGTGGGTTCGGGAGATACGCAGTATTTT. The encoded protein is CRVVGSGDTQYF.

At least ten counts were recorded for this clonotype. The chain has TRBV14 and TRBJ2-3; tentatively, D is TRBD1 or TRBD2 (6 bases each). This CDR3 region has 18 residues. Germline lookup yields CDR1 SGHDN and CDR2 FVKESK. The V and J ends lost 4 bases and 1 base respectively, with 21 bases between them. As DNA, the CDR3 is TGTGCCAGCAGCCCACTGCGGGACACGACCAGGGGCACAGATACGCAGTATTTT. This translates into CASSPLRDTTRGTDTQYF.

This clonotype was seen only a few times. The genes are TRBV4-3 and TRBJ2-1; D is ambiguous. CDR3 length equals 16 residues. V lost 0 bases and J 2 bases, leaving 11 bases between the germline ends. Germline assignment: CDR1 LGHNA and CDR2 YSLEER. CDR3 bases: TGCGCCAGCAGCCAAGAGTATGCCCGGGCCTACAATGAGCAGTTCTTC. The encoded protein is CASSQEYARAYNEQFF.

This clonotype was recorded a few times. This rearrangement joins TRBV12-3 or TRBV12-4 to TRBJ2-3; 7 nucleotides agree with TRBD2. The CDR3 is 16 amino acids. Trimming removed 1 base from V and 0 bases from J; junction bases left unmatched: 4. The DNA of the CDR3 is TGTGCCAGCAGTTTAGGGCTAGCGGAGAGCACAGATACGCAGTATTTT. This codes for CASSLGLAESTDTQYF.